The clone carrying this T cell receptor beta chain was observed a few times. Its antigen remains unknown. Trimming left V 5 bases short and J 5 bases short, with 13 bases between. Germline loops: CDR1 MNHEY, CDR2 SVGAGI. The CDR3 is 14 amino acids. Ranging in age from roughly 6 to 95, the donors were healthy Caucasian individuals from Russia. Ten milliliters of peripheral blood were drawn from each donor. The data belong to a study of blood T cells in healthy people across ages. Findings of the study overall: TCR beta diversity tracked closely with naive T cell percentage.

A J-beta primer mix and a sample-barcoded 5' primer were used in a second PCR of about 7 to 12 cycles. A single record per CDR3 protein comes from TCRdb applying MiXCR to the 5' RACE reads. The sample gives over 600,000 distinct CDR3 sequences, 45% to 70% of which show up once; 20% to 30% is in the top ten. Sequencing was carried out using blood. The chain recombines TRBV6-5 with TRBJ2-1; D perhaps matches TRBD1 (6 bases). The source is a man aged 40-50 years in good health. The CDR3 sequence is CASSRDNRNNEQFF. CDR3 bases: TGTGCCAGCAGTAGGGACAACCGAAACAATGAGCAGTTCTTC.